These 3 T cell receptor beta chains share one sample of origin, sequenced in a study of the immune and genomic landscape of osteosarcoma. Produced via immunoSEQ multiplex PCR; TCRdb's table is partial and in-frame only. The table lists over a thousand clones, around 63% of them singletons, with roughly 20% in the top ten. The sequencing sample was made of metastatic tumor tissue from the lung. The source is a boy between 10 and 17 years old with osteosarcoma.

CDR3 nucleotide sequence: TGTGCCAGCAGCATCTCTGGACAGCTTGAAGCTTTCTTT. Translating gives CASSISGQLEAFF. This chain links TRBV11-2 with TRBJ1-1, with D possibly TRBD1 on 6 matching bases. The CDR3 loop spans 13 amino acids. The germline V gene has CDR1 SGHAT and CDR2 FQNNGV. Trimming took 5 bases from V and 7 from J, leaving 14 bases between them.

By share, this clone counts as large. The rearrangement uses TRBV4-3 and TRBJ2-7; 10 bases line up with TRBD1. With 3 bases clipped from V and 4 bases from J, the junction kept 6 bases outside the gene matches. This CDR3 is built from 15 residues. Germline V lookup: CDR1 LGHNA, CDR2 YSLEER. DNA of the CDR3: TGCGCCAGCAGCCATAGCGGGACAGGGGAATACGAGCAGTACTTC. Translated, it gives CASSHSGTGEYEQYF.

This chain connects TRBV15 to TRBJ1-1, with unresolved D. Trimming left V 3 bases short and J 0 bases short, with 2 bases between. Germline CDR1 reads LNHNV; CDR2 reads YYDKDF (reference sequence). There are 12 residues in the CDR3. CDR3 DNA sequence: TGTGCCACCAGCAGGGTGAACACTGAAGCTTTCTTT. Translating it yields CATSRVNTEAFF.